Below, 10 T cell receptor beta chains from the same sample are listed, as sequenced in a study of cytomegalovirus exposure and HLA in healthy donors. In the PCR, 60 Vbeta and 13 Jbeta primers were used. Repertoires were generated with immunoSEQ multiplex PCR, while TCRdb's copy carries only in-frame clones and drops some. The table lists about 170,000 clones, 79% of them singletons. The sequencing input was PBMCs. The receptors here all came from a woman between 50 and 59 years old in good health and CMV-seronegative.

Details on this clone: This specimen includes other DNA sequences encoding the same CDR3. The chain couples TRBV5-1 to TRBJ2-6; 9 positions agree with TRBD1. This CDR3 is built from 16 residues. Germline-derived CDR1 and CDR2 are SGHRS and YFSETQ. Losses at the gene ends were 0 bases for V and 2 bases for J; bases not matched to a gene: 0. In DNA form, the CDR3 reads TGCGCCAGCAGCTTGGGACAGGGGGCTGGGGCCAACGTCCTGACTTTC. The encoded protein is CASSLGQGAGANVLTF.

J is TRBJ1-6 and V is TRBV7-9; D is unclear. This CDR3 comprises 13 residues. Germline CDR1 is SEHNR and CDR2 is FQNEAQ (reference sequence). The V gene lost 5 bases and the J gene lost 10 bases, with 12 bases spanning the gap. In nucleotides, the CDR3 is TGTGCCAGCAGCCCAACGACGGGGTCACCCCTCCACTTT. Translating it yields CASSPTTGSPLHF. Full variable domain (rest looked up from reference TRBV7-9 and TRBJ1-6): DTGVSQNPRHKITKRGQNVTFRCDPISEHNRLYWYRQTLGQGPEFLTYFQNEAQLEKSRLLSDRFSAERPKGSFSTLEIQRTEQGDSAMYLCASSPTTGSPLHFGNGTRLTVT.

The rearrangement uses TRBV5-6 and TRBJ2-3, with 12 bases aligning to TRBD2. The germline CDR1 and CDR2 sequences are SGHDT and YYEEEE. The CDR3 runs to 14 residues. With 3 bases clipped from V and 6 bases from J, the junction kept 2 bases outside the gene matches. The CDR3 sequence: CASSWTSGVDTQYF. For the CDR3, the DNA is TGTGCCAGCAGCTGGACTAGCGGGGTGGATACGCAGTATTTT.

V is TRBV5-5 and J is TRBJ1-2; possible D gene TRBD1, 5 bases. CDR1 is SGHKS and CDR2 is YYEKEE in the germline V gene (reference sequence). Between the trimmed V and J ends, which lost 4 bases and 7 bases, there was a span of 20 bases. This CDR3 comprises 15 residues. CDR3: CASSSTGGSSLGYTF. DNA of the CDR3: TGTGCCAGCAGCAGTACAGGCGGATCATCCCTTGGCTACACCTTC.

The chain has TRBV13 and TRBJ2-7; the D is unclear. This CDR3 contains 13 residues. V lost 2 bases, J lost 5 bases, and 10 bases lay in between. The germline gives CDR1 PRHDT, CDR2 FYEKMQ (reference sequence). CDR3 nucleotides: TGTGCCAGCAGCTTACTAGAATTCGACGAGCAGTACTTC. Its translation is CASSLLEFDEQYF. The entire variable domain, with the rest obtained from reference TRBV13 and TRBJ2-7, is as follows: AAGVIQSPRHLIKEKRETATLKCYPIPRHDTVYWYQQGPGQDPQFLISFYEKMQSDKGSIPDRFSAQQFSDYHSELNMSSLELGDSALYFCASSLLEFDEQYFGPGTRLTVT.

V and J are TRBV5-1 and TRBJ2-3; 8 bases agree with TRBD2. CDR3 length: 16 amino acids. The V segment lost 4 bases and the J segment 6 bases; nucleotides outside the gene matches: 13. Germline assignment: CDR1 SGHRS and CDR2 YFSETQ. The CDR3 DNA reads TGCGCCAGCAGCCCCCGTGGTAGCGGGGTAGGGGATACGCAGTATTTT. This translates into CASSPRGSGVGDTQYF.

The chain joins TRBV25-1 to TRBJ2-2; D perhaps matches TRBD2 (6 bases). Trimming shortened V by 4 bases and J by 6 bases, and 6 bases separated the two germline ends. CDR3 size: 12 residues. Germline V lookup: CDR1 MGHDK, CDR2 SYGVNS. The CDR3 bases are TGTGCCAGCAGTGCTAGCGCCGGGGAGCTGTTTTTT. Its translation: CASSASAGELFF.

V is TRBV27 and J is TRBJ1-1; 9 bases agree with TRBD1. Losses at the gene ends were 6 bases for V and 3 bases for J; bases not matched to a gene: 5. Per germline, CDR1 MNHEY and CDR2 SMNVEV (reference sequence). This CDR3 is built from 14 residues. The CDR3 DNA follows: TGTGCCAGCAGCGTACAGGGGGCAGACACTGAAGCTTTCTTT. Translation: CASSVQGADTEAFF.

This clone was seen a handful of times. The gene calls are TRBV28 and TRBJ2-7; the match to TRBD1 covers 7 bases. Trimming cost V 8 bases and J 4 bases; bases outside gene matches: 11. The germline V gene has CDR1 MDHEN and CDR2 SYDVKM. The CDR3 extends over 14 amino acids. CDR3 sequence reads: CASARGQPGYEQYF. The CDR3 nucleotides are TGTGCCAGCGCTAGGGGGCAGCCTGGGTACGAGCAGTACTTC. The full variable domain, with the rest looked up from reference TRBV28 and TRBJ2-7, is DVKVTQSSRYLVKRTGEKVFLECVQDMDHENMFWYRQDPGLGLRLIYFSYDVKMKEKGDIPEGYSVSREKKERFSLILESASTNQTSMYLCASARGQPGYEQYFGPGTRLTVT.

A remark on this clone: The identical CDR3 is also encoded by other nucleotide sequences in the sample. The CDR3 spells CASSRGDLNTEAFF. The CDR3 DNA reads as TGTGCCAGTAGTCGTGGAGACCTGAACACTGAAGCTTTCTTT. The J gene is TRBJ1-1, the V gene TRBV25-1; D remains unclear. Trimming stripped 9 bases from V and 0 bases from J, with 14 bases between. CDR3 length equals 14 residues. Germline V gene lookup returns CDR1 MGHDK and CDR2 SYGVNS.